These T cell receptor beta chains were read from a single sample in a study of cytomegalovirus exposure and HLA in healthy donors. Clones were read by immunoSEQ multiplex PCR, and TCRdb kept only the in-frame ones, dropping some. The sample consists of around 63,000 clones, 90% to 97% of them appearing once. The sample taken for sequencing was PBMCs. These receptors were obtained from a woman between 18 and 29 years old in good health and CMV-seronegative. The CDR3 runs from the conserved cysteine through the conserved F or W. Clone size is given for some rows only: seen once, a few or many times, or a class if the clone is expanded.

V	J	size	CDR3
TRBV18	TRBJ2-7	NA	CASSDYRGASPYEQYF
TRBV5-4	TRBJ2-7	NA	CASSPLGGRYEQYF
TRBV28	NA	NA	CASSAGGAYEQYF
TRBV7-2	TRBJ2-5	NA	CASSLGPGGLGETQYF
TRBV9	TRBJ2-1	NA	CASSPRGAYNEQFF
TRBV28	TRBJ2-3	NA	CASSFVGQVTDTQYF
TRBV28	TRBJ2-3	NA	CASSFGLPQYF
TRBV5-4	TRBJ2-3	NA	CASSRGLAGSTDTQYF
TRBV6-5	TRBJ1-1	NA	CASTPGQGSAEAFF
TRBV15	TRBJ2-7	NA	CATSPDSSYEQYF
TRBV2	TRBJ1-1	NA	CASRIGGEAFF
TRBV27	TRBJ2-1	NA	CASSWREAYNEQFF
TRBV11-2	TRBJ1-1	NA	CASSRAGFTEAFF
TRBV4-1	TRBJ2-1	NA	CASSPRTGLGEQFF
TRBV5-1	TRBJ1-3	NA	CASSLGESRNTIYF
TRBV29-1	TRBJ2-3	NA	CSVAAPRVGGGPTDTQYF
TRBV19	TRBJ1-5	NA	CASSPPGTGFGNQPQHF
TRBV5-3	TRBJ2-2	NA	CARSPRGGELFF
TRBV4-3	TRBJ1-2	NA	CASSQEGPGGYGYTF
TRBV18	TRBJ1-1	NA	CASSRVPGQGRITEAFF
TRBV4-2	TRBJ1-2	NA	CASSQTTGQLPPNYGYTF
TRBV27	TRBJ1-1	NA	CASSFGQGLTEAFF
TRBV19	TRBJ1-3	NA	CASRTQGSGNTIYF
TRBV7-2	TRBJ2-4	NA	CASSPSAGKHIQYF
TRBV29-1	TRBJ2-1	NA	CSAPPRGGSYNEQFF
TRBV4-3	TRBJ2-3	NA	CASSQEGHRTDTQYF
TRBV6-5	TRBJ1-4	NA	CASSYSRLPAGKLFF
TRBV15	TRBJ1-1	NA	CATSNTRTLGMNTEAFF
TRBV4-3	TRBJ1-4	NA	CASSQGDRANEKLFF
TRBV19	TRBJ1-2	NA	CASRAATYGYTF
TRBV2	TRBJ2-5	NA	CASRPTAGLPETQYF
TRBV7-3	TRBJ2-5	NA	CASSLAGGLQETQYF
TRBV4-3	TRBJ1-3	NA	CASSQAGTDSGNTIYF
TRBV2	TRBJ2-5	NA	CASSGLAGGKTQYF
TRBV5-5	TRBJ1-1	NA	CASSLGGQGAFTEAFF
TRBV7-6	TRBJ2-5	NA	CGSSFLYPARETQYF
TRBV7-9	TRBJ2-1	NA	CASSLYGPLGRGGPGEQFF
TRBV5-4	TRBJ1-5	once	CASSQGGLHGNQPQHF
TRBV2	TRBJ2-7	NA	CASRALGDWNSYEQYF
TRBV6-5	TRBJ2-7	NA	CASNKDRGAHEQYF
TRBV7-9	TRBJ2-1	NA	CASSPMGGGAYNEQFF
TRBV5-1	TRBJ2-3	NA	CASSPLAGGADTQYF